The present entry profiles one T cell receptor (beta chain) with its context. The length of the CDR3 is 14 residues. V lost 3 bases to trimming and J lost 1 base, with 6 bases between them. Per the germline V gene, CDR1 is KGHSH and CDR2 is LQKENI. Per the study methods: By means of reference gene primer amplification, nucleated cell counts were estimated. Repertoires were generated with immunoSEQ multiplex PCR, while TCRdb's copy carries only in-frame clones and drops some. Clone size and V and J calls were adopted from that table, with D and trimming inferred from the DNA. The data show 250,000 to 300,000 clones, roughly 89% seen once. This record belongs to a study of blood T cell repertoires in COVID-19. Study-level background: There were acute and convalescent COVID-19 samples, and they came from the United States, Italy and Spain. The cDNA or gDNA used as material had been derived from T cells, B-cell-depleted T cells, or PBMCs.

Material: peripheral blood. This clonotype was sampled from a woman aged 30 to 39 with active or convalescent COVID-19. The J gene is TRBJ2-2, the V gene TRBV18; a possible D gene is TRBD1 (5 bases). The CDR3 loop is CASSPTVNTGELFF. CDR3 sequence (DNA): TGTGCCAGCTCACCGACAGTGAACACCGGGGAGCTGTTTTTT.